This T cell receptor (beta chain) comes out of a study of blood T cell repertoires in COVID-19. For the study at large: Researchers got acute and convalescent COVID-19 samples from the United States, Italy and Spain.

Germline-derived CDR1 and CDR2 are SGHRS and YFSETQ. The V gene lost 2 bases and the J gene lost 9 bases, with 20 bases spanning the gap. This CDR3 has 16 residues. Data came from immunoSEQ multiplex PCR; TCRdb stores just in-frame clones and leaves some out. The data show 450,000 or so clones, 80% to 90% seen once. The TCR was taken from a man between 18 and 29 years old with COVID-19, enrolled during active disease. Input material: peripheral blood. J is TRBJ2-2 and V is TRBV5-1, with D unclear. CDR3 in amino acids: CASSFRLGRRPRELFF. As DNA, the CDR3 is TGCGCCAGCAGCTTCCGACTTGGAAGAAGACCGAGGGAGCTGTTTTTT.